These 17 T cell receptor beta chains share one sample of origin, sequenced in a study of human T cells and chemical hapten exposure. Sample time point: patch test 3, about 24 weeks after DPC sensitization. Treatment indicated: therapeutic diphenylcyclopropenone sensitization with weekly scalp DPC. TCRdb reprocessed the RACE reads with MiXCR, giving one entry per CDR3 protein. This table holds about 89,000 distinct CDR3 sequences, 10% to 15% found once. Here the sequenced sample was whole blood, taken in connection with sensitization to the hapten diphenylcyclopropenone (DPC). These receptors all come from a woman in her 50s with alopecia areata. Some clones in this sample may be carry-over from other donors' samples.

This chain uses TRBV12-3 or TRBV12-4 with TRBJ2-7; 7 bases are shared with TRBD2. V gave up 3 bases and J gave up 7 bases; unmatched junction bases: 3. This CDR3 has 12 residues. CDR3 loop: CASSFTSVEQYF. The CDR3 nucleotides are TGTGCCAGCAGTTTTACTAGCGTAGAGCAGTACTTC.

This clonotype was seen at least ten times. This chain connects TRBV29-1 to TRBJ2-7, with a weak D call TRBD2 (5 bases). Germline-derived CDR1 and CDR2 are SQVTM and ANQGSEA. V lost 7 bases and J 0 bases, leaving 10 bases between the germline ends. The CDR3 runs 12 residues. CDR3 in amino acids: CSGRTSSYEQYF. The CDR3 DNA follows: TGCAGCGGGAGGACCTCCTCCTACGAGCAGTACTTC.

This clonotype was seen repeatedly, ten times or more. The rearrangement links TRBV6-5 to TRBJ2-3, with TRBD2 identical over 12 bases. V trimming: 5 bases; J trimming: 4 bases; junction bases outside the gene matches: 7. This CDR3 has 16 residues. Per germline, CDR1 MNHEY and CDR2 SVGAGI. The CDR3 loop is CASSQRLAGESDTQYF. The CDR3 DNA sequence: TGTGCCAGCAGTCAAAGACTAGCGGGAGAATCAGATACGCAGTATTTT.

This clonotype was counted between two and nine times. The junction and the germline gene differ at one end; a read error may be behind it. This rearrangement joins TRBV7-9 to TRBJ1-4; 7 bases agree with TRBD1. The CDR3 spans 14 residues. The germline gives CDR1 SEHNR, CDR2 FQNEAQ (reference sequence). DNA for the CDR3: TGTGCCAGCAGCTGGACAGGTAGTAACGAAAAACTATTTTTT. Protein sequence: CASSWTGSNEKLFF.

This chain connects TRBV28 to TRBJ1-2; D perhaps matches TRBD1 (6 bases). The CDR3 runs to 12 residues. Trimming pared 5 bases from V and 4 bases from J, leaving 8 bases between. Germline V CDR1 and CDR2: MDHEN, SYDVKM. CDR3 sequence: CASSEDSYGYTF. In nucleotides, the CDR3 is TGTGCCAGCAGTGAGGACAGCTATGGCTACACCTTC.

The chain has TRBV29-1 and TRBJ2-3; D remains ambiguous. Between the trimmed V and J ends, which lost 1 base and 5 bases, there was a span of 4 bases. Germline-derived CDR1 and CDR2 are SQVTM and ANQGSEA. This CDR3 has 11 residues. CDR3 amino acids: CSVEGGDTQYF. CDR3 nucleotides: TGCAGCGTTGAAGGCGGAGATACGCAGTATTTT.

The chain employs TRBV18 and TRBJ2-3; D gene uncertain. Germline-derived CDR1 and CDR2 are KGHSH and LQKENI. V lost 3 bases and J 0 bases, leaving 7 bases between the germline ends. There are 14 residues in the CDR3. CDR3 region: CASSPPLSTDTQYF. DNA for the CDR3: TGTGCCAGCTCACCGCCCCTAAGCACAGATACGCAGTATTTT.

This clonotype was counted many times. The V call is TRBV20-1, the J call TRBJ2-1; 12 positions match TRBD2. Germline CDR1 is DFQATT and CDR2 is SNEGSKA (reference sequence). CDR3 length equals 14 residues. Trimming cost V 4 bases and J 6 bases; bases outside gene matches: 4. CDR3 nucleotides: TGCAGTGCTACCTCGACTAGCGGGAGCAATGAGCAGTTCTTC. Translated, it gives CSATSTSGSNEQFF.

This clonotype was counted at least ten times. The genes are TRBV4-2 and TRBJ2-7; 15 nucleotides match TRBD2. The V segment lost 0 bases and the J segment 1 base; nucleotides outside the gene matches: 7. The CDR3 runs to 19 residues. Germline lookup yields CDR1 LGHNA and CDR2 YNFKEQ. The CDR3 DNA is TGTGCCAGCAGCCAAGAAGTAAGGACTAGCGGGAGGGCTTCCTACGAGCAGTACTTC. Protein product: CASSQEVRTSGRASYEQYF.

The chain recombines TRBV29-1 with TRBJ2-1; D gene ambiguous. CDR1 is SQVTM and CDR2 is ANQGSEA in the germline V gene. CDR3 length equals 10 residues. CDR3 DNA: TGCAGTCCCAGCCACAATGAGCAGTTCTTC. It encodes CSPSHNEQFF.

This clonotype was recorded at least ten times. This chain joins TRBV11-2 and TRBJ2-3; TRBD2 might be the D (6 bases). The length of the CDR3 is 16 residues. The V end lost 1 base, the J end lost 1 base, and 12 bases lay between the germline ends. Germline V gives CDR1 SGHAT, CDR2 FQNNGV. As DNA, the CDR3 is TGTGCCAGCAGCTTAGGATTACTAGCTCGCACAGATACGCAGTATTTT. Its translation is CASSLGLLARTDTQYF.

This clonotype was observed a handful of times. This sequence joins TRBV7-9 and TRBJ1-2, with D uncertain. The length of the CDR3 is 13 residues. Germline V CDR1 and CDR2: SEHNR, FQNEAQ (reference sequence). With 5 bases removed from V and 8 bases from J, the gap between germline ends came to 15 bases. CDR3 bases: TGTGCCAGCAGCCTCCAGGCGGCGACCGGCTACACCTTC. This encodes CASSLQAATGYTF.

Only a few counts were recorded for this clonotype. CDR3 protein: CASSSEFTGNTIYF. CDR3 bases: TGCGCCAGCAGCTCGGAGTTTACTGGAAACACCATATATTTT. The chain recombines TRBV5-1 with TRBJ1-3; D uncertain. Trimming took 3 bases from V and 2 from J, leaving 9 bases between them. Germline V gene lookup returns CDR1 SGHRS and CDR2 YFSETQ. CDR3 size: 14 residues.

This clonotype was recorded at least ten times. The chain has TRBV20-1 and TRBJ2-5, with D perhaps matching TRBD1 (5 bases). V was shortened by 1 base and J by 0 bases, with 21 bases between the two germline ends. This CDR3 spans 18 amino acids. Germline CDR1 reads DFQATT; CDR2 reads SNEGSKA (reference sequence). CDR3 nucleotides: TGCAGTGCTAGAGTTCCCCCAGGGCCGGATTCGTACCAAGAGACCCAGTACTTC. It yields the protein CSARVPPGPDSYQETQYF.

This clonotype was seen only a few times. CDR3 DNA sequence: TGTGCCATCAGTGATGGTGTTGGACAGGGTAAAAAGAATGAGCAGTTCTTC. Translated: CAISDGVGQGKKNEQFF. J is TRBJ2-1 and V is TRBV10-3, with 8 bases fitting TRBD1. Trimming took 3 bases from V and 7 from J; bases not matched to a gene: 14. The CDR3 is made up of 17 amino acids. CDR1 and CDR2 (germline): ENHRY, SYGVKD.

This clonotype was detected only a few times. V usage is TRBV5-1 and J usage is TRBJ1-2; D call uncertain. Germline values: CDR1 SGHRS, CDR2 YFSETQ. CDR3 size: 15 residues. V shed 0 bases and J shed 0 bases, with 9 bases lying between them. CDR3 amino acids: CASSLAGDSNYGYTF. In DNA, the CDR3 is TGCGCCAGCAGCTTGGCCGGCGACTCTAACTATGGCTACACCTTC.

The chain is built from TRBV19 and TRBJ2-5, with 7 bases lining up with TRBD2. After removal of 8 bases from V and 4 bases from J, the junction contained 13 bases not matched to a gene. CDR1 is LNHDA, CDR2 SQIVND, per germline (reference sequence). The CDR3 sequence is 15 residues long. CDR3 DNA: TGTGCCAGTGGATCCGGGGCTAGCGGATCAGAGACCCAGTACTTC. Translating it yields CASGSGASGSETQYF.